This TCR beta chain emerged from a study of follicular helper T cells after annual influenza vaccination (dated by TCRdb to about 2017). The study in broad terms: Blood was drawn on days 0, 7 and 28 after each seasonal influenza vaccination. Some subjects were followed across successive annual vaccinations spanning the 2013-2014, 2014-2015 and 2015-2016 seasons to study recall of cTfh clones. One week after vaccination, a second recruited cohort of 12 to 13 subjects (Table S1) displayed a similar ICOS+CD38+ cTfh response. Multi-year samples were obtained from roughly 6 subjects, with two vaccination seasons covered for four subjects and three seasons covered for two subjects. The 2013-2014 samples were cryopreserved, while the 2015 samples were processed right after collection.

Worth noting for this clone: No cognate antigen has been identified for it. Within one base of it there is no much larger clone, and no base qualities were kept.

The label giving this sample's time point can be read as: 2014-2015 season, pre-vaccination. TCRB sequencing was used to follow sorted CD4 subsets from the blood of adults before and after they were given the seasonal inactivated influenza vaccine (Fluvarix). Subjects were considered eligible if community-dwelling and if influenza vaccine had not been received in the prior 6 months. Subjects were excluded for influenza vaccine contraindications, substance abuse, HIV/AIDS, active malignancy, immunomodulatory medication, or active illness such as respiratory infection. Between about 35 and 110 mL of blood was sampled per time point. Non-naive CD4+CXCR5+PD-1+ cells were defined as circulating Tfh and were sorted into ICOS+CD38+ and ICOS-CD38- fractions. Either Ficoll-Paque PLUS or SepMate separation was used to isolate PBMC. Before DNA extraction, cell subsets were sorted from PBMC on a BD FACS Aria.

Study-wide conclusions, independent of this receptor: Only roughly 8.5-20% of analyzed cells yielded productive TCRB sequences, so sampling of rare clonotypes was not possible. ICOS+CD38+ cTfh clonality correlated with the frequency of that population, and its change correlated with the change in circulating plasmablast frequency. With successive annual vaccinations, a recurrent oligoclonal ICOS+CD38+ cTfh response was recalled, and this response contained tetramer and AIM influenza-specific clonotypes. Day 7 ICOS+CD38+ clones were most often found later in ICOS-CD38- cTfh, suggesting that subset may serve as a memory reservoir.

The receptor library was made with the immunoSEQ multiplex PCR assay. Adaptive Biotechnologies carried out TCRB amplification, library preparation, sequencing and preliminary bioinformatics at Survey level resolution. TCRB sequencing used multiplex PCR amplification of genomic DNA from sorted cTfh populations. Per the original workflow: Clonality was calculated in R as 1 minus normalized Shannon entropy, and the Gini index was calculated with the R package ineq. To get the overlap score, the summed counts of shared sequences were divided by the total counts of all sequences in both of the compared samples. Fisher's exact test, with an assumed theoretical repertoire of 10^7 TCRB sequences, was used to assess the significance of shared clonotypes. Sourced from immuneACCESS, this table was stored by TCRdb with only in-frame sequences that have V and J called. A share of the clones is absent; for the studies checked, an unresolved V gene accounts for under half, and the remainder has no known explanation. V and J calls and clone size follow that table, whereas D and trimming were derived from the DNA. This sample has around 25,000 clones in its table, and approximately 80% of those were observed once. 1% to 1.5% of the sample lies in the top ten.

The clonotype originates from an adult who received the influenza vaccine. This material consisted of CXCR5+ CD38- circulating T follicular helper cells from blood, taken on the day of influenza vaccination. Read against the paper, the sample's cell subset or site label means: circulating Tfh, non-naive CD4+CXCR5+PD-1+ (ICOS+CD38+ or ICOS-CD38-).

This receptor carries the CDR3 CASSSGPTEAFF. The DNA reads as follows: TGTGCCAGCAGTTCTGGCCCCACTGAAGCTTTCTTT. Recombination joined TRBV6-6 with TRBJ1-1; the D segment cannot be called with confidence. The germline V gene encodes CDR1 MNHNY and CDR2 SVGAGI (reference sequence). The CDR3 runs 12 residues from the cysteine to the phenylalanine. Left in the record is the CDR3 DNA by itself, 36 bases read in frame from the first base. Trimming at the junction amounts to 4 bases on V and 4 bases on J, and the germline ends lie 7 bases apart.